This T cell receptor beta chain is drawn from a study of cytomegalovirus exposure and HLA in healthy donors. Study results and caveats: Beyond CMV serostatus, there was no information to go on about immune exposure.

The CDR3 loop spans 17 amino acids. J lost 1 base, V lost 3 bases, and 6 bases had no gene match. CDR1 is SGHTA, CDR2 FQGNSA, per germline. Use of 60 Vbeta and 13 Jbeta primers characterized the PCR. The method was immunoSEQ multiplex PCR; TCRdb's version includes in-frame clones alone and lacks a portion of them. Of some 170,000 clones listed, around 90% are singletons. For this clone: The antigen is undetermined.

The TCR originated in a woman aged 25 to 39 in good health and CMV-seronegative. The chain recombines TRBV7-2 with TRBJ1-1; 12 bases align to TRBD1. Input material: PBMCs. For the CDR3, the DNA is TGTGCCAGCAGCTTGGGGACGGGACAGGGGGCGAACACTGAAGCTTTCTTT. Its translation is CASSLGTGQGANTEAFF.